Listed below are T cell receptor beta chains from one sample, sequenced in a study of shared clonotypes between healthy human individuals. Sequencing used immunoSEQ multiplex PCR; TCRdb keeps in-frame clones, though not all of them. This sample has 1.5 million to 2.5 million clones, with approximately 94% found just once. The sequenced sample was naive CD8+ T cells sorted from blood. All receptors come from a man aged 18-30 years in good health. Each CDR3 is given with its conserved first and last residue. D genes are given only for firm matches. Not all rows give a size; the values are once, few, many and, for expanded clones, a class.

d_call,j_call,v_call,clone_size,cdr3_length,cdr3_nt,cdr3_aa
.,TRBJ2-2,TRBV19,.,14,TGTGCCAGTAGTATGGGAGAGTTGTCCGGGGAGCTGTTTTTT,CASSMGELSGELFF
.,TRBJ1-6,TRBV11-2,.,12,TGTGCCAGCAGCCGAGGGTCTGGACCCCTCCACTTT,CASSRGSGPLHF
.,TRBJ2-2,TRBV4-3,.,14,TGCGCCAGCAGCCAACAGTCCGACACCGGGGAGCTGTTTTTT,CASSQQSDTGELFF
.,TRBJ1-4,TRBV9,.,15,TGTGCCAGCAGCGTTGGTGGGGCAACTAATGAAAAACTGTTTTTT,CASSVGGATNEKLFF
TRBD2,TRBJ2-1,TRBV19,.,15,TGTGCCAGTAGTAAGGCTAGCGGATACTACAATGAGCAGTTCTTC,CASSKASGYYNEQFF
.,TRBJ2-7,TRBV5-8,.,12,TGTGCCAGCAGCTTGGGTCCCCACGAGCAGTACTTC,CASSLGPHEQYF
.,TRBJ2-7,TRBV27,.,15,TGTGCCAGCAGTTTAAAGGCTGGGCGGTCCTACGAGCAGTACTTC,CASSLKAGRSYEQYF
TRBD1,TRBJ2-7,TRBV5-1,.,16,TGCGCCAGCAGCTCGGACCGGGACAGGGGGCACTACGAGCAGTACTTC,CASSSDRDRGHYEQYF
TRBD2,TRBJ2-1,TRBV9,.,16,TGTGCCAGCAGCGTAATGGCGGGAGGGCCGGGGAATGAGCAGTTCTTC,CASSVMAGGPGNEQFF
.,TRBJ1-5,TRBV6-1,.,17,TGTGCCAGCAGTGAATGGGGAGGACTGCTTAGCAATCAGCCCCAGCATTTT,CASSEWGGLLSNQPQHF
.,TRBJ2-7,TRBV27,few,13,TGTGCCAGCAGACTCCTGTCGGCCTACGAGCAGTACTTC,CASRLLSAYEQYF
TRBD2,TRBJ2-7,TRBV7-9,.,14,TGTGCCTCGGACCTGGGACTAGCGATCCACGAGCAGTACTTC,CASDLGLAIHEQYF
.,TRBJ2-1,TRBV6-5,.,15,TGTGCCAGCAGTCAGGACCCCCGCTCCTACAATGAGCAGTTCTTC,CASSQDPRSYNEQFF
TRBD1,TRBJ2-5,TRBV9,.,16,TGTGCCAGCAGCGTAGAAGGGACAGGATACCAAGAGACCCAGTACTTC,CASSVEGTGYQETQYF
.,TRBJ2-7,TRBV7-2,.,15,TGTGCCAGCAGCTTACCTGCGGCAGGGTCCTACGAGCAGTACTTC,CASSLPAAGSYEQYF
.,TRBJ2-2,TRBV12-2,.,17,TGTGCAAGTCGCTTAGGGGAGAGGCAGGGCATCGCCGGGGAGCTGTTTTTT,CASRLGERQGIAGELFF
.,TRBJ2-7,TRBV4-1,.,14,TGCGCCAGCAGCCAAGAAGTCGGCTCCTACGAGCAGTACTTC,CASSQEVGSYEQYF
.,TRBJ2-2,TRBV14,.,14,TGTGCCAGCACGGACAGACTGAACACCGGGGAGCTGTTTTTT,CASTDRLNTGELFF
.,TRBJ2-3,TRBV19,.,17,TGTGCCAGTAGTATAGATTTCGCCGACGGGGGCACAGATACGCAGTATTTT,CASSIDFADGGTDTQYF
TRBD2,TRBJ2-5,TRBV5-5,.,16,TGTGCCAGCAGCTCTCTTAGCGGGGCGAGAAGGGAGACCCAGTACTTC,CASSSLSGARRETQYF
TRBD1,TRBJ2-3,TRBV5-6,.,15,TGTGCCAGCAGCTTACAGGGGGGTCTAGCAGATACGCAGTATTTT,CASSLQGGLADTQYF
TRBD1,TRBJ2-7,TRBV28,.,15,TGTGCCAGCAGTCCGAGCGGGACAGGGGACTACGAGCAGTACTTC,CASSPSGTGDYEQYF
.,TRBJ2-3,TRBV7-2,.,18,TGTGCCAGCAGCTTAAAGGGAGGTGGGGCCGGGAGCACAGATACGCAGTATTTT,CASSLKGGGAGSTDTQYF
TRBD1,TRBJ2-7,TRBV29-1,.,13,TGCAGCGTGGGGGGACAGGGGGCCTACGAGCAGTACTTC,CSVGGQGAYEQYF